The rows below give T cell receptor beta chains drawn from one sample of a study of radiation and T cells in renal cell carcinoma. Data came from immunoSEQ multiplex PCR; TCRdb stores just in-frame clones and leaves some out. The table lists some 150,000 clones, 80% to 90% of them singletons, with roughly 17% in the top ten. The sample was blood, taken from a patient whose treatment included radiotherapy and nephrectomy. These receptors were collected from a woman aged 45-65 years with renal cell carcinoma. Both conserved end residues are part of each CDR3. The D gene is left open where the match is weak. Some rows have no size entry. The others give once, few or many, or a class for an expanded clone.

clone_size	v_call	j_call	d_call	cdr3_aa	cdr3_nt
-	TRBV7-9	TRBJ1-2	-	CASSLGPSQTYGYTF	TGTGCCAGCAGCTTAGGCCCTTCCCAGACCTATGGCTACACCTTC
-	TRBV6-1	TRBJ2-3	-	CASRDSGVSTDTQYF	TGTGCCAGCAGAGATAGCGGTGTTAGCACAGATACGCAGTATTTT
-	TRBV5-1	TRBJ2-5	TRBD2	CASSLASGNGETQYF	TGCGCCAGCAGCTTGGCTAGCGGGAATGGCGAGACCCAGTACTTC
-	TRBV7-2	TRBJ2-1	TRBD2	CASSLSSGSYNEQFF	TGTGCCAGCAGCTTAAGTAGCGGGTCCTACAATGAGCAGTTCTTC
-	TRBV7-2	TRBJ2-1	-	CASSLGGGFQFF	TGTGCCAGCAGCTTAGGGGGCGGATTCCAGTTCTTC
-	TRBV4-1	TRBJ1-2	TRBD1	CASSQQDRGFYGYTF	TGCGCCAGCAGCCAACAGGACAGGGGTTTCTATGGCTACACCTTC
-	TRBV7-2	TRBJ2-1	-	CASGSSRTPHYNEQFF	TGTGCCAGCGGTTCAAGTCGCACACCTCATTACAATGAGCAGTTCTTC
once	TRBV28	TRBJ1-5	-	CASIIGGVNQPQHF	TGTGCCAGCATCATCGGCGGCGTCAATCAGCCCCAGCATTTT
-	TRBV5-6	TRBJ1-2	-	CASRPVHDYGYTF	TGTGCCAGCAGACCCGTCCACGACTATGGCTACACCTTC
few	TRBV7-9	TRBJ1-2	-	CASSSSRGGYTF	TGTGCCAGCAGCTCCAGCAGGGGTGGCTACACCTTC
-	TRBV7-8	TRBJ2-2	-	CASSLEVGRGMNTGELFF	TGTGCCAGCAGCTTAGAGGTTGGCAGGGGCATGAACACCGGGGAGCTGTTTTTT
-	TRBV4-1	TRBJ1-6	TRBD1	CASSQQGGESSPLHF	TGCGCCAGCAGCCAACAGGGGGGGGAGAGTTCACCCCTCCACTTT
-	TRBV28	TRBJ2-7	-	CASNGAGLDEQYF	TGTGCCAGCAACGGGGCAGGATTGGATGAGCAGTACTTC
once	TRBV29-1	TRBJ2-7	-	CSVEGDPFVHEQYF	TGCAGCGTTGAAGGGGACCCTTTCGTCCACGAGCAGTACTTC
-	TRBV7-2	TRBJ1-1	-	CASSLGDSSEAFF	TGTGCCAGCAGCTTAGGGGACTCCTCGGAAGCTTTCTTT
-	TRBV6-5	TRBJ2-7	-	CASSFDSRGQYF	TGTGCCAGCAGTTTCGATAGCCGCGGGCAGTACTTC
once	TRBV9	TRBJ1-3	TRBD1	CASSVEGAPYGNTIYF	TGTGCCAGCAGCGTAGAGGGGGCCCCTTACGGAAACACCATATATTTT
once	TRBV9	TRBJ2-7	TRBD2	CASRHTSGGASYEQYF	TGTGCCAGCAGGCATACTAGCGGGGGGGCCTCCTACGAGCAGTACTTC
-	TRBV7-7	TRBJ2-7	TRBD2	CASSCRQGLAARYEQYF	TGTGCTAGCAGCTGTAGGCAGGGACTAGCGGCACGCTACGAGCAGTACTTC
-	TRBV20-1	TRBJ2-7	-	CSASPMASF	TGCAGTGCTAGTCCTATGGCTTCCTTC
-	TRBV19	TRBJ1-5	-	CASSKQENSNQPQHF	TGTGCCAGTAGTAAACAGGAGAATAGCAATCAGCCCCAGCATTTT
once	TRBV10-3	TRBJ2-4	TRBD2	CAISEAGGLAKNIQYF	TGTGCCATCAGTGAGGCGGGGGGACTTGCCAAAAACATTCAGTACTTC
-	TRBV9	TRBJ1-1	-	CASSPQGAILNTEAFF	TGTGCCAGCAGCCCCCAAGGGGCCATTTTGAACACTGAAGCTTTCTTT
-	TRBV6-4	TRBJ1-5	TRBD1	CASRPPRDSKQPQHF	TGTGCCAGCAGACCCCCCCGGGACAGCAAACAGCCCCAGCATTTT
-	TRBV15	TRBJ1-2	-	CATVQGRQGYTF	TGTGCCACCGTCCAGGGGCGTCAGGGCTACACCTTC
-	TRBV5-4	TRBJ2-5	TRBD2	CASSGPLAGGVETQYF	TGTGCCAGCAGCGGCCCACTAGCGGGGGGGGTGGAGACCCAGTACTTC
-	TRBV6-5	TRBJ1-2	-	CASSKANYGYTF	TGTGCCAGCAGCAAGGCTAACTATGGCTACACCTTC
few	TRBV2	TRBJ2-3	-	CASSESADTQYF	TGTGCCAGCAGTGAGTCGGCAGATACGCAGTATTTT
-	TRBV19	TRBJ2-7	-	CASTNRERSYEQYF	TGTGCCAGTACCAACAGGGAACGCTCCTACGAGCAGTACTTC
-	TRBV6-1	TRBJ1-1	TRBD1	CASREQGVSRTGDWGTEAFF	TGTGCCAGCAGAGAACAGGGTGTTTCCAGGACAGGGGATTGGGGCACTGAAGCTTTCTTT
-	TRBV9	TRBJ1-2	-	CASSASGTALYGYTF	TGTGCCAGCAGCGCCTCCGGGACGGCCCTTTATGGCTACACCTTC
-	TRBV7-8	TRBJ2-7	-	CASSLALGESDGLREQYF	TGTGCCAGCAGCTTAGCGCTAGGGGAGTCGGATGGACTGCGTGAGCAGTACTTC
-	TRBV7-2	TRBJ2-2	-	CASSSGLTTGELFF	TGTGCCAGCAGCTCGGGACTGACCACCGGGGAGCTGTTTTTT
once	TRBV19	TRBJ1-6	-	CASSASGTSPLHF	TGTGCCAGTAGTGCCTCAGGGACTTCACCCCTCCACTTT
-	TRBV19	TRBJ2-7	TRBD2	CASSHLAVPTQQYF	TGTGCCAGCTCCCATCTAGCGGTACCTACCCAGCAGTACTTC
-	TRBV28	TRBJ1-1	-	CASSLSSPRTEAFF	TGTGCCAGCAGTTTATCGTCCCCGAGGACTGAAGCTTTCTTT
-	TRBV9	TRBJ2-7	-	CASSVVGEGKVAEQYF	TGTGCCAGCAGCGTAGTAGGTGAAGGAAAGGTTGCCGAGCAGTACTTC
-	TRBV6-4	TRBJ1-4	TRBD1	CASSDPTGVEKLFF	TGTGCCAGCAGTGACCCCACAGGGGTGGAAAAACTGTTTTTT
-	TRBV7-2	TRBJ2-5	TRBD1	CASSLAAGGETQYF	TGTGCCAGCAGCTTAGCGGCAGGGGGAGAGACCCAGTACTTC
-	TRBV9	TRBJ2-1	-	CASSVGAGSYNEQFF	TGTGCCAGCAGCGTCGGGGCGGGCTCCTACAATGAGCAGTTCTTC
-	TRBV7-8	TRBJ1-1	-	CASSNGRMNTEAFF	TGTGCCAGCAGCAACGGACGGATGAACACTGAAGCTTTCTTT
-	TRBV5-1	TRBJ1-4	-	CASSSGTGDEKLFF	TGCGCCAGCAGCTCCGGTACCGGTGATGAAAAACTGTTTTTT
-	TRBV5-1	TRBJ2-7	TRBD1	CASSDVRTGETYEQYF	TGCGCCAGCAGCGACGTTAGGACAGGGGAAACCTACGAGCAGTACTTC
-	TRBV11-2	TRBJ1-5	-	CASSLDGLGNQPQHF	TGTGCCAGCAGCTTAGATGGGTTGGGGAATCAGCCCCAGCATTTT
-	TRBV19	TRBJ1-1	-	CASSIPPGGYTEAFF	TGTGCCAGTAGTATCCCCCCCGGTGGGTACACTGAAGCTTTCTTT
-	TRBV5-4	TRBJ2-1	TRBD2	CASSSKRGGPDEQFF	TGTGCCAGCAGCTCCAAGCGGGGGGGCCCTGATGAGCAGTTCTTC
-	TRBV9	TRBJ2-3	TRBD2	CASSPDGLASDTQYF	TGTGCCAGCAGCCCTGACGGACTAGCTTCAGATACGCAGTATTTT
-	TRBV7-9	TRBJ2-1	TRBD2	CASRAGETYNEQFF	TGTGCCAGCAGGGCGGGAGAAACCTACAATGAGCAGTTCTTC